This TCR beta chain was recorded in a study of cytomegalovirus exposure and HLA in healthy donors. Study-level findings and limits: TRBV6-2, TRBV6-3 and some other V segments were excluded as indistinguishable.

The PCR had 60 Vbeta and 13 Jbeta primers. Method: immunoSEQ multiplex PCR; TCRdb's copy keeps in-frame clones and lacks some. The sample has about 140,000 clones, around 87% seen once. The CDR3 consists of 12 residues. Between the trimmed V and J ends, which lost 4 bases and 3 bases, there was a span of 5 bases. Germline CDR1 reads SGHTA; CDR2 reads FQGTGA. For this clone: The antigen remains unidentified.

This chain joins TRBV7-3 and TRBJ2-3; D gene unclear. This clonotype originated in a woman younger than 45 in good health and CMV-seronegative. The sequenced sample was PBMCs. CDR3 loop: CASSSLTDTQYF. CDR3 nucleotide sequence: TGTGCCAGCAGCTCTTTAACAGATACGCAGTATTTT.